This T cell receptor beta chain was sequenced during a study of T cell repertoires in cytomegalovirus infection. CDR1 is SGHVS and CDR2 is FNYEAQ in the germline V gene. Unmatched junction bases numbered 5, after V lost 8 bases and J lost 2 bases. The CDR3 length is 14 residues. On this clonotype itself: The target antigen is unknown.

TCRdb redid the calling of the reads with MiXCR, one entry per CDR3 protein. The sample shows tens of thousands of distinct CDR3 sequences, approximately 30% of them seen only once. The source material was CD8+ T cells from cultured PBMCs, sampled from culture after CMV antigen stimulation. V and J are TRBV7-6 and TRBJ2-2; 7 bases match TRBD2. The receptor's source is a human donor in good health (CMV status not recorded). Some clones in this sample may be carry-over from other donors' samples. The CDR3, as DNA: TGTGCCAGCCGGCGGGGGAGTAACACCGGGGAGCTGTTTTTT. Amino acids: CASRRGSNTGELFF.